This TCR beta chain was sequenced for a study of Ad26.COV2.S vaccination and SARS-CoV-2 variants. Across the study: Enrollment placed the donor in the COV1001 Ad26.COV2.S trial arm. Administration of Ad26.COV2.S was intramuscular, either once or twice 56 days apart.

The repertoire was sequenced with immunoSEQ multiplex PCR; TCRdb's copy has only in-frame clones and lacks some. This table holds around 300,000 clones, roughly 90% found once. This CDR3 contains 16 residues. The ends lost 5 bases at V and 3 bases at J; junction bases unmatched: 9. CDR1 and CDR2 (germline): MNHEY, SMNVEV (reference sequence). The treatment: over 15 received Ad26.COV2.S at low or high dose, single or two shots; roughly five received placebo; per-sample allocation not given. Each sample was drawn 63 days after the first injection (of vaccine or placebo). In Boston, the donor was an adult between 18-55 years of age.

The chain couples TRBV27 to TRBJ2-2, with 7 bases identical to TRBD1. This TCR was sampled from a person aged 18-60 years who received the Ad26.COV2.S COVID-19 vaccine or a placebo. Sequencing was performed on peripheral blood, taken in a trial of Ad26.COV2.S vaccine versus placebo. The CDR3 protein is CASSPHRGAYTGELFF. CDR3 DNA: TGTGCCAGCAGTCCCCACAGGGGTGCGTACACCGGGGAGCTGTTTTTT.